This paragraph covers one T cell receptor beta chain sequence. It has no known antigen specificity. To determine HCMV serostatus, a commercial ELISA kit was used to detect HCMV-specific IgG in serum. Ficoll density gradient centrifugation was used to isolate peripheral blood mononuclear cells from blood. The CDR3 goes from the cysteine to the phenylalanine over 12 residues. Nucleotide data are not available. The germline V gene (reference sequence) gives CDR1 as LGHDT and CDR2 as YNNKEL. The sample is drawn from a study of T cells expressing NK-cell markers (dated by TCRdb to about 2020). Turning to the overall study: Three sorted T-cell subsets (CD3+CD56+NKG2C+, CD3+CD56+NKG2C- and CD3+CD56-NKG2C+) from fewer than 10 donors had their TCR beta-chain repertoires profiled. Among the eight sequenced donors, only one was HCMV-seronegative, while the other seven were HCMV-seropositive. Randomly selected healthy volunteers, three men and five women, were used as the eight sequenced donors. Illumina HiSeq 2000/2500, MiSeq or NextSeq was used to sequence libraries as 2 x 150 bp reads.

Overall results and qualifications from the work: Whether the expanded NKG2C-expressing T cell clones were specific for HCMV antigens was left unclear. In 5 to 7 donors, the dominant CD3+CD56+NKG2C+ clonotypes ranked among the top 10 CD8+ clonotypes, making up roughly 1.0-7.0% of CD8+ T cells. Those dominant clonotypes were again the most abundant among CD3+CD56-NKG2C+ cells in four donors, at roughly 25-65%.

Instrument used: Illumina HiSeq 2000. 5'RACE template switching, by which a universal primer site and unique molecular identifiers were added, was used to make TCR beta cDNA libraries. cDNA synthesis was primed from the TCR beta constant segment, followed by two successive PCR amplification steps. Regarding the original processing steps: Reads were demultiplexed and grouped by UMI with MIGEC, and clonotypes were assembled and quantified with MiTCR. To exclude erroneous sequences, only TCR cDNA sequences supported by at least two reads were retained. The tcR package was used for downstream repertoire analysis, and clonotypes were matched across fractions by CDR3 nucleotide sequence plus V segment. Antigen specificity was annotated against VDJdb with VDJmatch, allowing one amino acid substitution in CDR3. TCRdb reprocessed the reads and lists each CDR3 protein sequence as a single entry, with no DNA. TCRdb, rather than the study authors, made the V and J calls. This specimen's table enumerates 500,000 to 600,000 distinct CDR3 sequences. The ten top clones hold around 4% of the sample.

The sequencing sample was made of blood T cells: a sorted CD56 or NKG2C T cell subset, CD4+ or CD8+ T cells, or bulk PBMC T cells (not recorded which). The sequence was obtained from a man younger than 35 in good health. Donor details come from another sample of the same person, matched by shared clones. The rearranged segments are TRBV3-1 and TRBJ2-1; TCRdb selects TRBD2, and the lack of DNA leaves this call unchecked. The CDR3 region reads CASSRAGVEQFF.